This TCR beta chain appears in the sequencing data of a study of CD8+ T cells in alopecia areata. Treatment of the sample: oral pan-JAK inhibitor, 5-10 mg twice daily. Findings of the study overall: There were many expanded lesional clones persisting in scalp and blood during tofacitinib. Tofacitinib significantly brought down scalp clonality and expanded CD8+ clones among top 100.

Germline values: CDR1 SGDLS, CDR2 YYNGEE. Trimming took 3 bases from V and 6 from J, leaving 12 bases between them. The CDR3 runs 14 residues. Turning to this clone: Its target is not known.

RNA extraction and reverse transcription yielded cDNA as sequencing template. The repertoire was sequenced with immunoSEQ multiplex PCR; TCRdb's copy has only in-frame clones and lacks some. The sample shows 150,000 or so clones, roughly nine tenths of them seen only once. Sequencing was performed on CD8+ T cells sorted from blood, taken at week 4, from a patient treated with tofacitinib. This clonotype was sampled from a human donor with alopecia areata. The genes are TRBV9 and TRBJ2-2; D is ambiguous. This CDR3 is CASSAPTLAGELFF. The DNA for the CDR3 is TGTGCCAGCAGCGCCCCTACCTTGGCCGGGGAGCTGTTTTTT. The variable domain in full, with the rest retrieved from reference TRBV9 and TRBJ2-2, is DSGVTQTPKHLITATGQRVTLRCSPRSGDLSVYWYQQSLDQGLQFLIQYYNGEERAKGNILERFSAQQFPDLHSELNLSSLELGDSALYFCASSAPTLAGELFFGEGSRLTVL.